The next 3 T cell receptor beta chains were all read from a single sample in a study of technical replicates of blood from several donors. The protocol was immunoSEQ multiplex PCR, while the TCRdb copy is restricted to in-frame clones and leaves out a portion. The sample lists roughly 48,000 clones; approximately 90% were seen once. Sequenced material: PBMCs. The receptors derive from a human donor in good health. Some clones in this sample may be carry-over from other donors' samples.

V usage is TRBV19 and J usage is TRBJ2-2; 7 positions match TRBD1. Per germline, CDR1 LNHDA and CDR2 SQIVND (reference sequence). This CDR3 has 15 residues. V gave up 3 bases and J gave up 0 bases; unmatched junction bases: 1. CDR3 DNA: TGTGCCAGTAGTATCAGGGGGTCGAACACCGGGGAGCTGTTTTTT. Its translation: CASSIRGSNTGELFF.

The gene calls are TRBV20-1 and TRBJ2-7; 8 nucleotides agree with TRBD1. V trimming: 3 bases; J trimming: 5 bases; junction bases outside the gene matches: 0. CDR1 DFQATT and CDR2 SNEGSKA come from the germline V gene (reference sequence). The CDR3 runs to 11 residues. The CDR3 region is CSARDRDEQYF. CDR3 DNA sequence: TGCAGTGCTAGGGACAGGGACGAGCAGTACTTC.

This chain joins TRBV4-1 and TRBJ2-7, with a weak D call TRBD2 (6 bases). The CDR3 has 16 residues. The germline gives CDR1 MGHRA, CDR2 YSYEKL. V gave up 0 bases and J gave up 0 bases, with 12 bases separating them. The CDR3 region has the DNA TGCGCCAGCAGCCAAGAAACAGCGGGCATCTCCTACGAGCAGTACTTC. This sequence encodes CASSQETAGISYEQYF.